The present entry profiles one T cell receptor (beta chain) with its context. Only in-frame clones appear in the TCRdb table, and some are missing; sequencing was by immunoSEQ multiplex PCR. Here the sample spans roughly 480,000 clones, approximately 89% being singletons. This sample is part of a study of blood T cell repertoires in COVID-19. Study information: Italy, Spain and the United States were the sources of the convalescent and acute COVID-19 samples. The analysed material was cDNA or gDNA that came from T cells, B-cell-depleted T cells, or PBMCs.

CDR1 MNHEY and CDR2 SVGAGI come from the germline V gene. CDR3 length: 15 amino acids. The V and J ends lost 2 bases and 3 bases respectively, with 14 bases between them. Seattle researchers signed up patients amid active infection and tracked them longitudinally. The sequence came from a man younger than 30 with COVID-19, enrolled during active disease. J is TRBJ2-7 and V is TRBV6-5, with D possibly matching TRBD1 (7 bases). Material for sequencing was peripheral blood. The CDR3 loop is CASSYAGQSDYEQYF. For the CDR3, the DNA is TGTGCCAGCAGTTACGCGGGACAGTCAGACTACGAGCAGTACTTC.